This note documents a single T cell receptor (beta chain) sequence. Antigen specificity is unknown. Reverse transcription of all isolated RNA meant that expressed TCRB transcripts were sequenced. Sequencing of naive, central memory and regulatory T cell samples gave an average of around 3.5 million reads. Profiling relied on immunoSEQ multiplex PCR, and the TCRdb table lists in-frame clones only, not all of them. The top ten clones hold approximately 0.022% of a sample with 600,000 to 700,000 clones, around 15% of them seen once. This record comes from a study of beta chain features in type 1 diabetes. Study-wide context: Across every sample, around 98 million sorted cells were examined in total.

Via the markers CD45RO/CCR7/CD25/CD127/CD95/CD27, stem cell-like memory, regulatory, central memory and naive CD4+ cells were sorted. The germline V and J ends were trimmed by 0 bases and 3 bases, with 10 bases remaining between them. Germline V lookup: CDR1 SGDLS, CDR2 YYNGEE. The CDR3 consists of 14 residues. Overall study results and limits: The influence of HLA type on TCRB rearrangement stayed undetermined. TCRB CDR3 length was moderately but significantly reduced in all four CD4+ subsets of Type 1 diabetes patients.

Input material: naive CD4+ T cells from blood. The rearrangement joins TRBV9 to TRBJ2-7; D is possibly TRBD1 (6 bases). This receptor was identified in a man younger than 30 with type 1 diabetes. CDR3 DNA: TGTGCCAGCAGCGTAGAGGAGACAGGCTACGAGCAGTACTTC. Encoded protein: CASSVEETGYEQYF.